This TCR beta chain was identified during a study of T cell repertoires in cytomegalovirus infection. Study context: From public TCR beta signatures came an indication of both CMV infection and matching HLA type.

Comments on this clonotype: Its antigen is as yet unknown.

This CDR3 spans 16 amino acids. The V and J ends lost 4 bases and 0 bases respectively, with 11 bases between them. Germline values: CDR1 KGHDR, CDR2 SFDVKD. MiXCR, applied by TCRdb to the reads, yields one record per CDR3 protein. The repertoire includes fewer than 300,000 distinct CDR3 sequences, roughly 23% of them detected once, and 14% sits in the top ten. Study-level results: The cumulative frequency of public TCR beta families distinguished individuals who carried CMV together with the relevant HLA. CMV-specific HLA-C-restricted TCR beta clonotypes dominated the ex vivo response.

This clonotype was sampled from a human donor in good health (CMV status not recorded). Some clones in this sample may be carry-over from other donors' samples. The chain is built from TRBV24-1 and TRBJ1-4; D remains unclear. Sequenced input: PBMCs. CDR3 sequence: CATSEGSQATNEKLFF. The CDR3 DNA sequence: TGTGCCACCAGTGAAGGCAGCCAAGCAACTAATGAAAAACTGTTTTTT.